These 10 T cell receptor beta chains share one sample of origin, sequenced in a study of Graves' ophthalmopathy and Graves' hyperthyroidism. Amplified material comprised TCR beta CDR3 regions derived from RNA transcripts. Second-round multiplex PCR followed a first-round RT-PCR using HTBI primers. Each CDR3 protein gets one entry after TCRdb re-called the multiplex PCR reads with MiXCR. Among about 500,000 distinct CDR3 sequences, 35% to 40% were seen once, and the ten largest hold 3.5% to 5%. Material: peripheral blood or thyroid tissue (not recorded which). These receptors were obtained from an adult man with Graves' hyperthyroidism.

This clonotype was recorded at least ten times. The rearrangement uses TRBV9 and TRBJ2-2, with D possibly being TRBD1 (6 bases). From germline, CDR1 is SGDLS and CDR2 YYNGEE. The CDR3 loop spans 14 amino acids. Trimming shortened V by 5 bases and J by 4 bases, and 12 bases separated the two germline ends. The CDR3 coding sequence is TGTGCCAGCAGTGCAGGGGTGATCACCGGGGAGCTGTTTTTT. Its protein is CASSAGVITGELFF. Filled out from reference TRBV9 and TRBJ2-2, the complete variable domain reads DSGVTQTPKHLITATGQRVTLRCSPRSGDLSVYWYQQSLDQGLQFLIQYYNGEERAKGNILERFSAQQFPDLHSELNLSSLELGDSALYFCASSAGVITGELFFGEGSRLTVL.

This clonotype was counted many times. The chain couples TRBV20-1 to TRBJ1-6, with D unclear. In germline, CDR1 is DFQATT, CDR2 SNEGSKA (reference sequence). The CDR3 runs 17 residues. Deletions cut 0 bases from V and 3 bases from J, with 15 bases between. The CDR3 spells CSARDRRESLYNSPLHF. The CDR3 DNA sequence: TGCAGTGCTAGAGATCGTAGGGAATCGCTCTATAATTCACCCCTCCACTTT.

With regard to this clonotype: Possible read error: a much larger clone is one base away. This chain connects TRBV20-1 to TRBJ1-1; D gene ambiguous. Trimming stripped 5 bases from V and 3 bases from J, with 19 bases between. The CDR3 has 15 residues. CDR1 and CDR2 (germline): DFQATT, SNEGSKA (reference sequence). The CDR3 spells CSAGPRPNKHTEAFF. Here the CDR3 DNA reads TGCAGTGCTGGACCCCGGCCTAATAAGCACACTGAAGCTTTCTTT.

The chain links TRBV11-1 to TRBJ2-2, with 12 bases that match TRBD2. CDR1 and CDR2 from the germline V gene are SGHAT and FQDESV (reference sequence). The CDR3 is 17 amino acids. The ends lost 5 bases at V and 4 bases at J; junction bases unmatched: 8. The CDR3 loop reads CASSNRTSGMSTGELFF. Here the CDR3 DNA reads TGTGCCAGCAGCAACAGGACTAGCGGGATGAGCACCGGGGAGCTGTTTTTT.

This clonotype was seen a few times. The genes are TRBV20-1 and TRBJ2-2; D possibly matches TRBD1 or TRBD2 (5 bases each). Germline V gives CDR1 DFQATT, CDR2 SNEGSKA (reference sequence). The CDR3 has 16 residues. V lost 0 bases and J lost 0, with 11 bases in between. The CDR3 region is CSARDLRDPNTGELFF. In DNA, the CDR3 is TGCAGTGCTAGAGATTTACGGGACCCGAACACCGGGGAGCTGTTTTTT.

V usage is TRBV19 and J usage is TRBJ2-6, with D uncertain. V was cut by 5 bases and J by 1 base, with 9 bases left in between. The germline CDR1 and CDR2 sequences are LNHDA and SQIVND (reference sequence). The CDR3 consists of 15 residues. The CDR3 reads CASSPQESGANVLTF. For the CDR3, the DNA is TGTGCCAGTAGTCCCCAGGAATCTGGGGCCAACGTCCTGACTTTC.

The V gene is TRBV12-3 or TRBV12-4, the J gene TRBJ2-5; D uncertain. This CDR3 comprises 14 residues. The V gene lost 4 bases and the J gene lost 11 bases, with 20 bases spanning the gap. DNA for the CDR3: TGTGCCAGCAGTTCACAACCATTAACAGATACGCAGTACTTC. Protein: CASSSQPLTDTQYF.

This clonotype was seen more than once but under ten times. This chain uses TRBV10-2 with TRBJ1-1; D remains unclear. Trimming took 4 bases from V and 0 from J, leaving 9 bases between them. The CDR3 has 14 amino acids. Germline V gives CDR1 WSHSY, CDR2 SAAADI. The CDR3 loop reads CASSATMVNTEAFF. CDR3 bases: TGCGCCAGCAGTGCGACGATGGTGAACACTGAAGCTTTCTTT.

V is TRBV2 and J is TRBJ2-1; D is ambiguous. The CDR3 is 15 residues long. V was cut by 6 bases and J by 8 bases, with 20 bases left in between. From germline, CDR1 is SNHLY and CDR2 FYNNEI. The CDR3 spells CASSVTVGVVHEQFF. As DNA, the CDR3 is TGTGCCAGCAGCGTTACAGTCGGCGTCGTCCATGAGCAGTTCTTC.

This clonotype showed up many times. The CDR3 DNA is TGTGCCAGCAGTTTCAGCAGCTATGGCTACACCTTC. It translates to CASSFSSYGYTF. The rearrangement uses TRBV12-3 or TRBV12-4 and TRBJ1-2; D is unclear. The CDR3 runs to 12 residues. With 3 bases removed from V and 4 bases from J, the gap between germline ends came to 6 bases.